Described below is a single TCR beta chain sequence and its context. As processed by the authors: Estimation of nucleated cell counts relied on the amplification of reference gene primers. Clones were read by immunoSEQ multiplex PCR, and TCRdb kept only the in-frame ones, dropping some. That table supplies the V and J calls and clone size; D and trimming were determined from the DNA. The table has 350,000 to 550,000 clones, around 89% seen once. Participants were aged roughly 18 to 90 years, lived in 24 US areas, and enrolled virtually. Donors were grouped by their self-reported clinical history. The entry originates in a study of blood T cell repertoires in COVID-19. The ends lost 1 base at V and 1 base at J; junction bases unmatched: 3. Germline loops: CDR1 LGHDT, CDR2 YNNKEL (reference sequence). This CDR3 region has 15 residues.

The receptor was isolated from a man younger than 45 who had recovered from COVID-19. V gene TRBV3-1 (or the pseudogene TRBV3-2) combines with J gene TRBJ1-2; 7 nucleotides align to TRBD1. Sequencing input: PBMCs or T cells enriched from blood (not recorded which). The DNA for the CDR3 is TGTGCCAGCAGCCAAGGGGGACAGCGTAACTATGGCTACACCTTC. Amino acids: CASSQGGQRNYGYTF.